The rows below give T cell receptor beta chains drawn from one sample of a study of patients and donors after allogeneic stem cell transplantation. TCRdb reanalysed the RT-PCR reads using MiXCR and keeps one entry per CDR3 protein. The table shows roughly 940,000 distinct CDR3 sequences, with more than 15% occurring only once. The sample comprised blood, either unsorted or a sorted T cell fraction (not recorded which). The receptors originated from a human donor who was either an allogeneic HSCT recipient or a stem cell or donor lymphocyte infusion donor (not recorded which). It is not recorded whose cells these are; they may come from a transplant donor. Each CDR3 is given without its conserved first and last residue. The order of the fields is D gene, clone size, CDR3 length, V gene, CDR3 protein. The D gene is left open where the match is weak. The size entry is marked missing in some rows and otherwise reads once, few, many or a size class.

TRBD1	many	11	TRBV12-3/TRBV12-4	ASRPTGNYGYT
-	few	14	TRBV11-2	ASSLVGGPMNTEAF
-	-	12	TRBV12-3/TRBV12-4	ASSPAARGNTIY
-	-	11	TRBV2	ASSPSGAGELF
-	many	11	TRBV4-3	ASSQGQNYEQY
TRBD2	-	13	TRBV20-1	SAASGHTNTGELF
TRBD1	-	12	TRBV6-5	ASSYGTGGSGYT
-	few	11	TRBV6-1	ASRFLLAETQY
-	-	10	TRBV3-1	ASSQDQTEQF
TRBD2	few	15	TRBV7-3	ASSSYLGSGDYNEQF
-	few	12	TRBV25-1	ASSAGAKGYGYT
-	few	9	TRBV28	ASSIKPPLH
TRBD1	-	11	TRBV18	ASRGQPTDTQY
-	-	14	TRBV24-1	ATSGDSGAQGQPQH
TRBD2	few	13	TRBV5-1	ASSFGLAGGKEQY
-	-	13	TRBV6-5	ASSYVGKGTNEQF
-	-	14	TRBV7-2	ASSPIPGQPNEKLF
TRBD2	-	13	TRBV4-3	ASSQLAGGGNEQF
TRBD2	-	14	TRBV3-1	ASSPPPSGVYNEQF
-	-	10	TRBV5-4	ASSSEAIEQF